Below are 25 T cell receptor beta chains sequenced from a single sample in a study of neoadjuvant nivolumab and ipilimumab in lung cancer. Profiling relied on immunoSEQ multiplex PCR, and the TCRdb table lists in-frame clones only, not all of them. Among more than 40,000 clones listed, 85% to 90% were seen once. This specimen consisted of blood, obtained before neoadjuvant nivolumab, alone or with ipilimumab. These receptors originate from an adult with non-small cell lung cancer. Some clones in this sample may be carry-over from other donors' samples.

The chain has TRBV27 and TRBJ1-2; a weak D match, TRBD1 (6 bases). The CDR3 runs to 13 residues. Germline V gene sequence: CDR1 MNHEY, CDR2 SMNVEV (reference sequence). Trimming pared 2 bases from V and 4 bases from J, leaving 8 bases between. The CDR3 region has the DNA TGTGCCAGCAGTTTAAGGGGGATCTATGGCTACACCTTC. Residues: CASSLRGIYGYTF.

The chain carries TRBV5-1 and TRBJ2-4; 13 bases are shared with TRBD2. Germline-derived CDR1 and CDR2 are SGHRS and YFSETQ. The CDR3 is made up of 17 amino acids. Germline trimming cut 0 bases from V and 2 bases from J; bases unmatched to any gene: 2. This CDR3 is CASSLELAGGPKNIQYF. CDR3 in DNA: TGCGCCAGCAGCTTGGAACTAGCGGGGGGGCCCAAAAACATTCAGTACTTC.

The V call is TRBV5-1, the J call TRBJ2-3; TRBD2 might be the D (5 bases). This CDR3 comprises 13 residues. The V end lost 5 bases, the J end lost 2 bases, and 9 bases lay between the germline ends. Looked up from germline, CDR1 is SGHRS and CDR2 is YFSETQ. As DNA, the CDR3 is TGCGCCAGCAGTCAGCGGAACACAGATACGCAGTATTTT. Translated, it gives CASSQRNTDTQYF.

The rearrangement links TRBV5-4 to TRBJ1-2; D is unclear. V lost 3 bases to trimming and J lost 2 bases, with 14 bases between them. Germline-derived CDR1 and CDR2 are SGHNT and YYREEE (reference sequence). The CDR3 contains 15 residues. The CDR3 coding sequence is TGTGCCAGCAGCTGGTCCGGACCCCCGAACTATGGCTACACCTTC. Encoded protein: CASSWSGPPNYGYTF. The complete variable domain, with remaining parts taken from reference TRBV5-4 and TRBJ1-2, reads ETGVTQSPTHLIKTRGQQVTLRCSSQSGHNTVSWYQQALGQGPQFIFQYYREEENGRGNFPPRFSGLQFPNYSSELNVNALELDDSALYLCASSWSGPPNYGYTFGSGTRLTVV.

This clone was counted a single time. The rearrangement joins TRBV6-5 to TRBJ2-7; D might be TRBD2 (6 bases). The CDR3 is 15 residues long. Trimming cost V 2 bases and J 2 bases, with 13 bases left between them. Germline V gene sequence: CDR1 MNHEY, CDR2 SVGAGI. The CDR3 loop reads CASSYERLEPYEQYF. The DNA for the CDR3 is TGTGCCAGCAGTTACGAGAGACTAGAGCCCTACGAGCAGTACTTC.

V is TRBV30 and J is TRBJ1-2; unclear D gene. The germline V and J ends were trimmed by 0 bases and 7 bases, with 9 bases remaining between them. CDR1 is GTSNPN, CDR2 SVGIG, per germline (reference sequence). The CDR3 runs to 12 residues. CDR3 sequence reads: CAWSVLGRGYTF. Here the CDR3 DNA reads TGTGCCTGGAGTGTACTAGGCCGTGGCTACACCTTC.

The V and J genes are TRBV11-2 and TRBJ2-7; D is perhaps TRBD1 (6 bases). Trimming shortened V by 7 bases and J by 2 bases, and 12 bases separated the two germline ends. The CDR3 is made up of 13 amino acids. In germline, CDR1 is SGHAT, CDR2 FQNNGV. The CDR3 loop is CASTQAGAYEQYF. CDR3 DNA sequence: TGTGCCAGCACCCAGGCAGGGGCCTACGAGCAGTACTTC. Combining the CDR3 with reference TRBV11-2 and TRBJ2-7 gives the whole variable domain EAGVAQSPRYKIIEKRQSVAFWCNPISGHATLYWYQQILGQGPKLLIQFQNNGVVDDSQLPKDRFSAERLKGVDSTLKIQPAKLEDSAVYLCASTQAGAYEQYFGPGTRLTVT.

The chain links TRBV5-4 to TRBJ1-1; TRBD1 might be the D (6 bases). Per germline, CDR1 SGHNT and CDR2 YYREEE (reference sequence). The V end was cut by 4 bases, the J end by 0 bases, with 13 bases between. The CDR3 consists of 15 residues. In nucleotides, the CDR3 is TGTGCCAGCAGCCCGACAGGACAGCTGAACACTGAAGCTTTCTTT. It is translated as CASSPTGQLNTEAFF.

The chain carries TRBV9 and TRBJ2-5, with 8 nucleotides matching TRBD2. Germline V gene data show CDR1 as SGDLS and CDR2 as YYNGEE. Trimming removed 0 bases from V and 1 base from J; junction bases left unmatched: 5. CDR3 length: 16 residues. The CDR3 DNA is TGTGCCAGCAGCGTAGCGGGAGGGACCGGCCAAGAGACCCAGTACTTC. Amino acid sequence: CASSVAGGTGQETQYF.

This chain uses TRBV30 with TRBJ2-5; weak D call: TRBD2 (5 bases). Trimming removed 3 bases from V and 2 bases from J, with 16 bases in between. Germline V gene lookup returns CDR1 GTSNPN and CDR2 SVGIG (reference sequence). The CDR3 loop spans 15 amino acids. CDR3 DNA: TGTGCCTGGAGCCGGGGATCTAGGTCTCAAGAGACCCAGTACTTC. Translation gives CAWSRGSRSQETQYF.

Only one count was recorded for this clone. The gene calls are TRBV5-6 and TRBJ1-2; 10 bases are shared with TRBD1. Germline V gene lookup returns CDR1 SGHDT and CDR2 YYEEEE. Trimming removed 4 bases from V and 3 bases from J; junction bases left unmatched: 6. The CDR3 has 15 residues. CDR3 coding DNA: TGTGCCAGCAGCCCGATAGGACAGGGGGACTATGGCTACACCTTC. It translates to CASSPIGQGDYGYTF.

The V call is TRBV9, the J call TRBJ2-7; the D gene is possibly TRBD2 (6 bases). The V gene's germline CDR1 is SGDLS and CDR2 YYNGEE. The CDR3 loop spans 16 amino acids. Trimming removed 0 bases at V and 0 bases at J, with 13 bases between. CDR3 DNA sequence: TGTGCCAGCAGCGTAGGAAGCTCGGGAGCCTCCTACGAGCAGTACTTC. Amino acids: CASSVGSSGASYEQYF.

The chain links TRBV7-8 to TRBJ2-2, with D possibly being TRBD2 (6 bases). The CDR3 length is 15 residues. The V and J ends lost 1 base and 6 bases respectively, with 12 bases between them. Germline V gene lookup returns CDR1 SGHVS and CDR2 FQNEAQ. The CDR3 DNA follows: TGTGCCAGCAGCTTAGTTGGGGGGTTCCCCGGGGAGCTGTTTTTT. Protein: CASSLVGGFPGELFF. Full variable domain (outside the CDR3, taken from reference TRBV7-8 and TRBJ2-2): GAGVSQSPRYKVAKRGQDVALRCDPISGHVSLFWYQQALGQGPEFLTYFQNEAQLDKSGLPSDRFFAERPEGSVSTLKIQRTQQEDSAVYLCASSLVGGFPGELFFGEGSRLTVL.

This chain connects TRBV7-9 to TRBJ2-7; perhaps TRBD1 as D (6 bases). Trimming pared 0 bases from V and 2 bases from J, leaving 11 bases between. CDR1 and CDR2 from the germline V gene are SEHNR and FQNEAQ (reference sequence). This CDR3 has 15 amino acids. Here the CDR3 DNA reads TGTGCCAGCAGCTTAGCGTCGAAGGGGGCCTACGAGCAGTACTTC. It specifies CASSLASKGAYEQYF.

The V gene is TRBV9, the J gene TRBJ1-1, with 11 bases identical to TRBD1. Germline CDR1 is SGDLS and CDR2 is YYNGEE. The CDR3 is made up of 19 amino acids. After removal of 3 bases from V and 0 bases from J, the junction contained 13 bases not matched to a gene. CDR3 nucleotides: TGTGCCAGCAGCGCCCGGGGCTCTGGGACAGGGGGTATGAACACTGAAGCTTTCTTT. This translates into CASSARGSGTGGMNTEAFF. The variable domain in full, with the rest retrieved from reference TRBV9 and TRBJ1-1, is DSGVTQTPKHLITATGQRVTLRCSPRSGDLSVYWYQQSLDQGLQFLIQYYNGEERAKGNILERFSAQQFPDLHSELNLSSLELGDSALYFCASSARGSGTGGMNTEAFFGQGTRLTVV.

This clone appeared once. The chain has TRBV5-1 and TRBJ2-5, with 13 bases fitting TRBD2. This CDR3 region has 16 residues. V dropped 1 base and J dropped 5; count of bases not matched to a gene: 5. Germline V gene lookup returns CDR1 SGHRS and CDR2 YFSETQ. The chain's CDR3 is CASSLRTSGSWETQYF. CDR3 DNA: TGCGCCAGCAGCTTGAGGACTAGCGGGAGCTGGGAGACCCAGTACTTC.

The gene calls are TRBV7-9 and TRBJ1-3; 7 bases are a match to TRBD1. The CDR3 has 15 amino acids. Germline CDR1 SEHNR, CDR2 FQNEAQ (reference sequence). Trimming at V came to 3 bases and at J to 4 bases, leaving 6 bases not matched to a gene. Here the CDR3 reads CASSLVTGYGNTIYF. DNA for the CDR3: TGTGCCAGCAGCTTGGTGACAGGGTACGGAAACACCATATATTTT. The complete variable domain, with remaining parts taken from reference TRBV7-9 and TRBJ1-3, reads DTGVSQNPRHKITKRGQNVTFRCDPISEHNRLYWYRQTLGQGPEFLTYFQNEAQLEKSRLLSDRFSAERPKGSFSTLEIQRTEQGDSAMYLCASSLVTGYGNTIYFGEGSWLTVV.

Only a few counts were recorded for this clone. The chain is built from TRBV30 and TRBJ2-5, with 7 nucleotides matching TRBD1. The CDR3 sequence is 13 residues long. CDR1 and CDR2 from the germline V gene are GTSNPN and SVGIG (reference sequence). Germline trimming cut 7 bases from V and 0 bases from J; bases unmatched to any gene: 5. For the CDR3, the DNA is TGTGCCTCTGCAGGGGGTCACCAAGAGACCCAGTACTTC. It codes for CASAGGHQETQYF.

Here the CDR3 DNA reads TGTGCCAGCAGCTTAGGGGTGGGAAGAGCCTACAATGAGCAGTTCTTC. Amino acids: CASSLGVGRAYNEQFF. This chain joins TRBV7-2 and TRBJ2-1; D not resolved. V gave up 1 base and J gave up 2 bases, with 12 bases separating them. Germline V lookup: CDR1 SGHTA, CDR2 FQGNSA. The CDR3 contains 16 residues.

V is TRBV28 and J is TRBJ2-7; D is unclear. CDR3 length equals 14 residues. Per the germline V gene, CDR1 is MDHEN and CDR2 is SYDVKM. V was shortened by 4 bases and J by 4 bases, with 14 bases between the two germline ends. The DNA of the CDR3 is TGTGCCAGCAGTTACCGACCGGACCTATACGAGCAGTACTTC. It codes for CASSYRPDLYEQYF.

The CDR3 sequence: CASSLASDSRTGELFF. CDR3 bases: TGCGCCAGCAGCTTGGCCTCGGACAGCCGGACCGGGGAGCTGTTTTTT. The gene calls are TRBV5-1 and TRBJ2-2; D is perhaps TRBD1 (6 bases). There are 16 residues in the CDR3. The V end was cut by 0 bases, the J end by 5 bases, with 14 bases between. Per the germline V gene, CDR1 is SGHRS and CDR2 is YFSETQ.

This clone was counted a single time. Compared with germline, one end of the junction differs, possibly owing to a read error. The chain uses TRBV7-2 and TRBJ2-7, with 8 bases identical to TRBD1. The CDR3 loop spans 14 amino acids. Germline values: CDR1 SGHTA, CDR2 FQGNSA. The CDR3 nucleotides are TGTGCCAGCACCTTAACGGACAGGGTAAGCGAGCAGTACTTC. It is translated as CASTLTDRVSEQYF.

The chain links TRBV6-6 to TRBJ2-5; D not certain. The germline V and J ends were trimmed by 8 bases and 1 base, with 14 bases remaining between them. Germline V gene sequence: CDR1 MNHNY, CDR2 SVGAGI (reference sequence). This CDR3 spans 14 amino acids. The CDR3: CASCSHLRQETQYF. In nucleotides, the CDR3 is TGTGCCAGCTGCTCACATCTCCGCCAAGAGACCCAGTACTTC.

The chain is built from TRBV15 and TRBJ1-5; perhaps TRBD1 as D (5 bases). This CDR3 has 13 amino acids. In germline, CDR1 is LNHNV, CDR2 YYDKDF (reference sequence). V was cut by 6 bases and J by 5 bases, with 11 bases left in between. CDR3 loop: CATSLQAHQPQHF. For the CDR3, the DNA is TGTGCCACCAGTTTACAGGCTCATCAGCCCCAGCATTTT. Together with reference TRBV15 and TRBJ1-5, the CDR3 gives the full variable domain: DAMVIQNPRYQVTQFGKPVTLSCSQTLNHNVMYWYQQKSSQAPKLLFHYYDKDFNNEADTPDNFQSRRPNTSFCFLDIRSPGLGDTAMYLCATSLQAHQPQHFGDGTRLSIL.

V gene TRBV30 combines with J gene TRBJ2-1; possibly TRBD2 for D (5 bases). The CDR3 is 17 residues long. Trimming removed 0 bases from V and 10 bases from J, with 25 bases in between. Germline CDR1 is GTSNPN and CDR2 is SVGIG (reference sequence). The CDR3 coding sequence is TGTGCCTGGAGTGTAATATCCGGGAACATAGCGTTGGGGGAGCAGTTCTTC. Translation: CAWSVISGNIALGEQFF.